This is a list of T cell receptor beta chains from one sample in a study of blood T cell repertoires in COVID-19. Assay used: immunoSEQ multiplex PCR; TCRdb lists only in-frame clones, some missing. The sample carries fewer than 350,000 clones, approximately 81% recorded once. Sample: peripheral blood. Receptors were obtained from a woman aged 60 to 75 with active or convalescent COVID-19. The CDR3 runs from the conserved cysteine through the conserved F or W. The D gene is left open where the match is weak. Clone sizes are given selectively: once, few, many, or a class where the clone is expanded.

- | TRBJ2-2 | TRBD2 | TRBV7-2 | TGTGCCAGCAGCCCGACTAGCGGGCTCACCGGGGAGCTGTTTTTT | CASSPTSGLTGELFF
once | TRBJ2-3 | TRBD2 | TRBV7-3 | TGTGCCAGCAGCTCACTAGCGAGCACAGATACGCAGTATTTT | CASSSLASTDTQYF
- | TRBJ2-3 | TRBD2 | TRBV5-5 | TGTGCCAGCAGCCCCGGGACTAGCGGGGGGTACACTAGCACAGATACGCAGTATTTT | CASSPGTSGGYTSTDTQYF
- | TRBJ2-2 | - | TRBV19 | TGTGCCAGTAGTGTGGACAGGAACACCGGGGAGCTGTTTTTT | CASSVDRNTGELFF
- | TRBJ1-4 | TRBD1 | TRBV3-1/TRBV3-2 | TGTGCCAGCAGTCTTACAGGGGCCGGTGAAAAACTGTTTTTT | CASSLTGAGEKLFF
- | TRBJ2-7 | TRBD2 | TRBV4-1 | TGCGCCAGCAGCCAGCAAGGGACTAGCGGCTACGAGCAGTACTTC | CASSQQGTSGYEQYF
- | TRBJ1-2 | - | TRBV7-9 | TGTGCCAGCAGCTTAAGGGGGTTCGTAGGCTACACCTTC | CASSLRGFVGYTF
many | TRBJ2-2 | TRBD1 | TRBV19 | TGTGCCAGTAGTAGGACAGGGGGCTACACCGGGGAGCTGTTTTTT | CASSRTGGYTGELFF
- | TRBJ1-6 | TRBD1 | TRBV9 | TGTGCCAGCAGCGTAGACAGGGGTGCTTCACCCCTCCACTTT | CASSVDRGASPLHF
- | TRBJ1-1 | TRBD1 | TRBV23-1 | TGCGCCAGCAGTCACGAGTCCCGGGACAGGGGGCGGGAGAACACTGAAGCTTTCTTT | CASSHESRDRGRENTEAFF
- | TRBJ1-2 | TRBD1 | TRBV19 | TGTGCCAGTAGTAGAGGACAGGGAGGAGGCTACACCTTC | CASSRGQGGGYTF
few | TRBJ2-4 | - | TRBV2 | TGTGCCAGCAGTGGACAACACCGAGCCAAAAACATTCAGTACTTC | CASSGQHRAKNIQYF
- | TRBJ1-5 | - | TRBV2 | TGTGCCAGCAGTGTAGAGGGAAGGCCCCAGCATTTT | CASSVEGRPQHF
- | TRBJ1-2 | TRBD1 | TRBV4-2 | TGTGCCAGCAGCCAAGGTCACAGGGGGCGCCTGGGCTACACCTTC | CASSQGHRGRLGYTF
- | TRBJ2-7 | TRBD1 | TRBV27 | TGTGCCAGCAGTTTAGCTGGACAGGGGGCTGCCGAGCAGTACTTC | CASSLAGQGAAEQYF
- | TRBJ2-7 | TRBD1 | TRBV11-2 | TGTGCCAGCAGCTCCGTACAGGGGTTCAGCGAGCAGTACTTC | CASSSVQGFSEQYF
- | TRBJ2-3 | TRBD2 | TRBV4-1 | TGCGCCAGCAGCCAAGAGGGAGGGGCCAGGGGCACAGATACGCAGTATTTT | CASSQEGGARGTDTQYF
- | TRBJ2-3 | TRBD1 | TRBV7-3 | TGTGCCAGCAGCCCTGGGACAGGCCACACAGATACGCAGTATTTT | CASSPGTGHTDTQYF
- | TRBJ1-4 | - | TRBV19 | TGTGCCAGTAGCCCGGGGGTAAAACTGTTTTTT | CASSPGVKLFF
- | TRBJ2-2 | - | TRBV6-5 | TGTGCCAGCAGTTGGCCAATTACCGGGTTTAGCGGGGAGCTGTTTTTT | CASSWPITGFSGELFF
- | TRBJ2-2 | - | TRBV11-2 | TGTGCCAGCAGCCCTGGGCCAGGGGAGCTGTTTTTT | CASSPGPGELFF
- | TRBJ2-7 | TRBD1 | TRBV5-1 | TGCGCCAGCAGCTCCGGACAGGGAGTAAGGGAGCAGTACTTC | CASSSGQGVREQYF
- | TRBJ1-3 | - | TRBV7-9 | TGTGCCAGCAGCTTTCCCGGGTCAATGTCTGGAAACACCATATATTTT | CASSFPGSMSGNTIYF
- | TRBJ1-2 | - | TRBV4-2 | TGTGCCAGCAGCCAAGACCCCCGGGATGGCTACACCTTC | CASSQDPRDGYTF
- | TRBJ2-1 | - | TRBV6-4 | TGTGCCAGCAGTCGGTACAATGAGCAGTTCTTC | CASSRYNEQFF
- | TRBJ2-7 | TRBD1 | TRBV5-1 | TGCGCCAGCTGCCGGACCGGGACAGAGTCCTACGAGCAGTACTTC | CASCRTGTESYEQYF
- | TRBJ1-2 | TRBD1 | TRBV30 | TGTATTGTCACGAACAGGGGGGTGAATCGGGGCTACACCTTC | CIVTNRGVNRGYTF
- | TRBJ2-2 | - | TRBV10-1 | TGCGCCAGCAGTGACGCAGGAAGGGTAGCGGACACCGGGGAGCTGTTTTTT | CASSDAGRVADTGELFF
- | TRBJ2-4 | - | TRBV6-5 | TGTGCCAGCACCCGAGCCAAAAACATTCAGTACTTC | CASTRAKNIQYF
- | TRBJ1-1 | - | TRBV10-2 | TGCGCCAGCAGTGATGGTTTAGCTGAAGCTTTCTTT | CASSDGLAEAFF
- | TRBJ1-1 | - | TRBV4-2 | TGTGCCAGCAGCCAAGGAGTACCCGCGGGTGAGACTGAAGCTTTCTTT | CASSQGVPAGETEAFF
- | TRBJ1-6 | - | TRBV6-1 | TGTGCCAGCAGTGAATCGGTCAGGGGAAATTCACCCCTCCACTTT | CASSESVRGNSPLHF
- | TRBJ1-2 | - | TRBV10-3 | TGTGCCATCAGTGAGGCGTCGTATGGCTACACCTTC | CAISEASYGYTF
- | TRBJ2-5 | - | TRBV7-3 | TGTGCCAGCAGCTTAACAGCCGGGGGCCAAGAGACCCAGTACTTC | CASSLTAGGQETQYF
- | TRBJ2-3 | - | TRBV27 | TGTGCCAGCAGAAAGACACGGACTAGCACAGATACGCAGTATTTT | CASRKTRTSTDTQYF
- | TRBJ1-4 | TRBD1 | TRBV10-3 | TGTGCCATCAGTGATCCCCCACAGGGGGGCCATGAAAAACTGTTTTTT | CAISDPPQGGHEKLFF
- | TRBJ2-7 | - | TRBV3-1/TRBV3-2 | TGTGCCAGCAGCCATGAGGGGGTGAGGGGTTCCTACGAGCAGTACTTC | CASSHEGVRGSYEQYF
- | TRBJ2-7 | TRBD1 | TRBV19 | TGTGCCAGTAGTATAGGACAGGGGGCCTACGAGCAGTACTTC | CASSIGQGAYEQYF
- | TRBJ2-1 | TRBD2 | TRBV11-3 | TGTGCCAGCAGCCCTGGGACTAGCGGGGGGCATGGTGAGCAGTTCTTC | CASSPGTSGGHGEQFF
- | TRBJ1-1 | TRBD1 | TRBV10-3 | TGTGCCATCAGTGATCCTCGACAGGGCGTTAACACTGAAGCTTTCTTT | CAISDPRQGVNTEAFF
once | TRBJ1-3 | - | TRBV7-8 | TGTGCCAGCAGCTTAGCTCGCAGGGCTGGAAACACCATATATTTT | CASSLARRAGNTIYF
- | TRBJ1-5 | - | TRBV24-1 | TGTGCCACCAGTGATTTGCAGGTAGCGGATAGCAATCAGCCCCAGCATTTT | CATSDLQVADSNQPQHF
- | TRBJ1-2 | - | TRBV2 | TGTGCCAGCAGTGATAGAGGGCGGGACTATGGCTACACCTTC | CASSDRGRDYGYTF
- | TRBJ1-6 | - | TRBV2 | TGTGCCAGCATCGGCCAGGGTAATTCACCCCTCCACTTT | CASIGQGNSPLHF
- | TRBJ1-2 | - | TRBV19 | TGTGCCGGGTCGACAGGCATGAGCTATGGCTACACCTTC | CAGSTGMSYGYTF
- | TRBJ2-5 | TRBD2 | TRBV5-1 | TGCGCCAGCAGTCAAGCGGGGAGTCAAGAGACCCAGTACTTC | CASSQAGSQETQYF
- | TRBJ2-2 | TRBD2 | TRBV5-8 | TGTGCCAGCGGATACCGGGCTAGCGGTAACACCGGGGAGCTGTTTTTT | CASGYRASGNTGELFF
- | TRBJ2-1 | - | TRBV7-8 | TGTGCCAGCACCCCCCTGGGCCAGGGGAAATACAATGAGCAGTTCTTC | CASTPLGQGKYNEQFF
- | TRBJ2-1 | TRBD2 | TRBV3-1/TRBV3-2 | TGTGCCAGCAGCCAAGGATGGGGGGGTTACAATGAGCAGTTCTTC | CASSQGWGGYNEQFF
- | TRBJ2-2 | TRBD2 | TRBV7-9 | TGTGCCGGGAGGGCGCCTGCGAACACCGGGGAGCTGTTTTTT | CAGRAPANTGELFF
- | TRBJ2-4 | - | TRBV7-2 | TGTGCCAGCAGCTTCGACGGTCAGGGGTTTATAGCCAAAAACATTCAGTACTTC | CASSFDGQGFIAKNIQYF
- | TRBJ2-3 | - | TRBV5-6 | TGTGCCAGCAGCCCGGACACTGATACGCAGTATTTT | CASSPDTDTQYF
- | TRBJ1-1 | - | TRBV7-2 | TGTGCCAGCAGCTTTTCCGGGGGGTGGGCTTTCTTT | CASSFSGGWAFF